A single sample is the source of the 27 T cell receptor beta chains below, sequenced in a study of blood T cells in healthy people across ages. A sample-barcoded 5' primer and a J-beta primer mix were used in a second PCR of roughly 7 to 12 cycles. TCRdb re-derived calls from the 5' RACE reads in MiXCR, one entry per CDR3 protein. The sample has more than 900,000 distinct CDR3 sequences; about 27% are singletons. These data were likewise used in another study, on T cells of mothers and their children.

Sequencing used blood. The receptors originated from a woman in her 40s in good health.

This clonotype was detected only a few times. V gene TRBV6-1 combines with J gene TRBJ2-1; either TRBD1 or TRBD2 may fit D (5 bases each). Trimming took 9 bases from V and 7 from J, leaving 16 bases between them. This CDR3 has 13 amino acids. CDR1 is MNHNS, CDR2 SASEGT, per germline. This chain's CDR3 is CASTGPVGNEQFF. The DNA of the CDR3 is TGTGCCAGTACGGGGCCGGTGGGTAATGAGCAGTTCTTC.

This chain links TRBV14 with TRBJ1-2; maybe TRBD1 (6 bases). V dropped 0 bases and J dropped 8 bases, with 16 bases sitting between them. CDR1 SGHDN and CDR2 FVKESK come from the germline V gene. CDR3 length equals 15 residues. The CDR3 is CASSQDRGGSRGYTF. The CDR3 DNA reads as TGTGCCAGCAGCCAAGATAGAGGGGGATCAAGAGGCTACACCTTC.

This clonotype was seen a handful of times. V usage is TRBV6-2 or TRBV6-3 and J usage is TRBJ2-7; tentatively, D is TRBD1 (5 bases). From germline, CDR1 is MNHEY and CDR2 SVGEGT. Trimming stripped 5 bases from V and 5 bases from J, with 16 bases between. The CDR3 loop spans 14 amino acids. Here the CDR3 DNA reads TGTGCCAGCAGTACCCGGCTCAGGGCCCACGAGCAGTACTTC. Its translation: CASSTRLRAHEQYF.

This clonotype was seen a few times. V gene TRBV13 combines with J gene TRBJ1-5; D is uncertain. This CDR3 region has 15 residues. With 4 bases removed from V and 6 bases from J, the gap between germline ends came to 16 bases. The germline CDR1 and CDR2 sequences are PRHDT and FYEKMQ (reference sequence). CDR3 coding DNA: TGTGCCAGCAGCTCGCTACTTGAGGAAGGTCAGCCCCAGCATTTT. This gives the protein CASSSLLEEGQPQHF.

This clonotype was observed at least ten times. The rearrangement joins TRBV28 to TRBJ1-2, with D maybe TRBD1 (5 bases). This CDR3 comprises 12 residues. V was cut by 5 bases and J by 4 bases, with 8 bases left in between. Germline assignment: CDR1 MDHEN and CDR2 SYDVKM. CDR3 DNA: TGTGCCAGCAGTGACAGTTTCTATGGCTACACCTTC. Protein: CASSDSFYGYTF.

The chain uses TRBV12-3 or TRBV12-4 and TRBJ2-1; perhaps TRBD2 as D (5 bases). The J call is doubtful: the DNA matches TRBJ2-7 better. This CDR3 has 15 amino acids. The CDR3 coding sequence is TGTGCCAGCAGTTTTCGGGGTGTGACCTACAATGAGCAGTACTTC. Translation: CASSFRGVTYNEQYF.

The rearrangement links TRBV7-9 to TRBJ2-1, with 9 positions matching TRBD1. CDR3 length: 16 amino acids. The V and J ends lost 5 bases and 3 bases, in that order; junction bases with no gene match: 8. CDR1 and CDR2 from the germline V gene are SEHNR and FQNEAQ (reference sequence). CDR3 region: CASSPRVTGGYNEQFF. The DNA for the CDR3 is TGTGCCAGCAGCCCGAGGGTGACAGGGGGCTACAATGAGCAGTTCTTC.

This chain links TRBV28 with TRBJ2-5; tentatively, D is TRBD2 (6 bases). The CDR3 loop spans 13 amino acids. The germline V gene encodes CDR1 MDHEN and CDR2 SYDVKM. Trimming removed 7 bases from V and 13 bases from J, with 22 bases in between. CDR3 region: CASTTFKRGLPYF. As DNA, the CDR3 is TGTGCCAGCACTACATTTAAACGGGGACTCCCGTACTTC.

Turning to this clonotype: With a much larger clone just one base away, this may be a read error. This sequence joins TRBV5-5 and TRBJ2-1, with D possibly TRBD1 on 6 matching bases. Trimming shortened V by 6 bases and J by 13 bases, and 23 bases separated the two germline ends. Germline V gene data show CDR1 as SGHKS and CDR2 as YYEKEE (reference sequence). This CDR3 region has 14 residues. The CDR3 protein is CASTSEQGMETQFF. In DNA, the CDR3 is TGTGCCAGCACCTCCGAACAGGGAATGGAGACCCAGTTCTTC.

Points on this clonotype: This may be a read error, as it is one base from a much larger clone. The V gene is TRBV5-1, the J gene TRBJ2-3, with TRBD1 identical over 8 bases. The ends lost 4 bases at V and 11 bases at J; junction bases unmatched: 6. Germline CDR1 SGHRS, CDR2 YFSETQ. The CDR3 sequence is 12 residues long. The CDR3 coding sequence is TGCGCCAGCAGCATAGGACAGGGTCGGCAGTATTTT. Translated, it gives CASSIGQGRQYF.

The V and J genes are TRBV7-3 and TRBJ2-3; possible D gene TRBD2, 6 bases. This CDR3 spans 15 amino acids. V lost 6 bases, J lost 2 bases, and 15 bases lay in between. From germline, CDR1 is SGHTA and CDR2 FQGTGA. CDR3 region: CASSHEAGNTDTQYF. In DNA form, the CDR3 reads TGTGCCAGCAGTCACGAGGCGGGGAACACAGATACGCAGTATTTT.

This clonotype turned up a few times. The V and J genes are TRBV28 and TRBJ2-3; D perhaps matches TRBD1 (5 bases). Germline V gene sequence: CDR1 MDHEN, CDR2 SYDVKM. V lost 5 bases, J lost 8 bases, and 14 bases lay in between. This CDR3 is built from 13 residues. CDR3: CASSPGALSTQYF. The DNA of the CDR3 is TGTGCCAGCAGTCCTGGGGCATTATCTACGCAGTATTTT.

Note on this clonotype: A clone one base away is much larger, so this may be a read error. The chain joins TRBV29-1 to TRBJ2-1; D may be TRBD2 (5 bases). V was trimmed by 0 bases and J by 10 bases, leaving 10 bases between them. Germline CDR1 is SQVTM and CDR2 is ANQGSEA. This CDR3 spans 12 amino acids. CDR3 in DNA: TGCAGCGTTGAAGATGAGGGATACGAGCAGTTCTTC. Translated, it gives CSVEDEGYEQFF.

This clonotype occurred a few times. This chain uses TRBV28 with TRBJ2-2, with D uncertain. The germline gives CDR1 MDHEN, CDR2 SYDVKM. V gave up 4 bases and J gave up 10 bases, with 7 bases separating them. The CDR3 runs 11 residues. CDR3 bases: TGTGCCAGCAGTTCCTTACAGGAGCTGTTTTTT. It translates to CASSSLQELFF.

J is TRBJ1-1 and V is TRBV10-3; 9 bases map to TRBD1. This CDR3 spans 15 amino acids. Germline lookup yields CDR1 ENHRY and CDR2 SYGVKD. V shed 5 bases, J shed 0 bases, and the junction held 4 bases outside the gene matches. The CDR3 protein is CAISTGTGMNTEAFF. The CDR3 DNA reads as TGTGCCATCAGTACCGGGACAGGGATGAACACTGAAGCTTTCTTT.

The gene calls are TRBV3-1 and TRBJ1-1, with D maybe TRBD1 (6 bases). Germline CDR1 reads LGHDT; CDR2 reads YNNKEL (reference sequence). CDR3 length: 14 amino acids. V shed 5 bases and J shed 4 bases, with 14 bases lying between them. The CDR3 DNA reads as TGTGCCAGCAGCTCAAGCGAGGGGGTCACTGAAGCTTTCTTT. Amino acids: CASSSSEGVTEAFF.

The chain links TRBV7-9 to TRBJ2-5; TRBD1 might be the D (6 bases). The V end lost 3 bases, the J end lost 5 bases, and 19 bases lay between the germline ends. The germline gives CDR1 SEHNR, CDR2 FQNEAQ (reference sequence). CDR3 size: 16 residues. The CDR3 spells CASSLSSGQSSETQYF. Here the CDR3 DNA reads TGTGCCAGCAGCTTGAGTTCTGGACAGTCGAGTGAGACCCAGTACTTC.

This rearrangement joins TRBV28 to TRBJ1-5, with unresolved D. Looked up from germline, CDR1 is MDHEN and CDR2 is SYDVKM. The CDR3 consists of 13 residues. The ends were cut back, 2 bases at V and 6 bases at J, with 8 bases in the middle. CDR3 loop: CASSLRGSQPQHF. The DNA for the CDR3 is TGTGCCAGCAGTTTAAGAGGCAGTCAGCCCCAGCATTTT.

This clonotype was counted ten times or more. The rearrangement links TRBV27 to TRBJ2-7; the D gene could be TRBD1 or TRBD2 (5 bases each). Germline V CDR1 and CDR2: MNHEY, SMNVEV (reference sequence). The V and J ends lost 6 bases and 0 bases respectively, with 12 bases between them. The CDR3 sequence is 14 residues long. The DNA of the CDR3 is TGTGCCAGCAGACCAGAGGGGTACTCCTACGAGCAGTACTTC. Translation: CASRPEGYSYEQYF.

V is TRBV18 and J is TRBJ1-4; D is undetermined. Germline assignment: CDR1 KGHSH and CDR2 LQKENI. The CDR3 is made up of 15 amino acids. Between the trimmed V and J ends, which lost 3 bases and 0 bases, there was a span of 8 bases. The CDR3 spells CASSPNPATNEKLFF. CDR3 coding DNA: TGTGCCAGCTCACCGAATCCTGCAACTAATGAAAAACTGTTTTTT.

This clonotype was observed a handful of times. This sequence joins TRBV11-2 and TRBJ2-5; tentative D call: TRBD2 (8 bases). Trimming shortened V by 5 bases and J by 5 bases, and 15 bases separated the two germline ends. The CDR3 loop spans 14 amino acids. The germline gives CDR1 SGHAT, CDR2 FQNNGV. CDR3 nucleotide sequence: TGTGCCAGCAGCATCGGGAGGGGGCGGGAGACCCAGTACTTC. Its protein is CASSIGRGRETQYF.

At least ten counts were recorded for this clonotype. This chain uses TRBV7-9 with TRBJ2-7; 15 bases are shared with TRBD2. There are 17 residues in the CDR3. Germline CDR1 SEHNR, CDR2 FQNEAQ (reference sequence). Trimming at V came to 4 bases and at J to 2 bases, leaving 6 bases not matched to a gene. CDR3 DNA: TGTGCCAGCAGCTCCGGGACTAGCGGGGGGAACCCCTACGAGCAGTACTTC. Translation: CASSSGTSGGNPYEQYF.

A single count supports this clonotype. The CDR3 nucleotides are TGTGCCAGCTCACCCATCTCCAGGGGTAATGGCTACACCTTC. This sequence encodes CASSPISRGNGYTF. The genes are TRBV18 and TRBJ1-2; D is possibly TRBD1 (6 bases). The CDR3 length is 14 residues. V was shortened by 3 bases and J by 6 bases, with 14 bases between the two germline ends. From germline, CDR1 is KGHSH and CDR2 LQKENI.

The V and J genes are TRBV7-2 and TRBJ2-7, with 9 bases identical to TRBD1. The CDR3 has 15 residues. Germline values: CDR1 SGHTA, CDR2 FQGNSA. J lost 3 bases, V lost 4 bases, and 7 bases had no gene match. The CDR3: CASSSRDRADYEQYF. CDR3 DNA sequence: TGTGCCAGCAGCTCCCGGGACAGGGCCGACTACGAGCAGTACTTC.

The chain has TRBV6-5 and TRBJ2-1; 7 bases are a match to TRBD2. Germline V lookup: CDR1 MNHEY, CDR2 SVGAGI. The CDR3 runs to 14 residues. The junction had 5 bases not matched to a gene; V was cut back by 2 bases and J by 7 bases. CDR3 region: CASSYGGSGNEQFF. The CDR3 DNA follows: TGTGCCAGCAGTTACGGCGGGAGCGGAAATGAGCAGTTCTTC.

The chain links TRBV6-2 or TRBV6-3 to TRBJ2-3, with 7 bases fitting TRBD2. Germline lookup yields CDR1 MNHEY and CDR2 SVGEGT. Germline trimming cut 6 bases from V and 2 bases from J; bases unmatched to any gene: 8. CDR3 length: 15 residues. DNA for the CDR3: TGTGCCAGCAGACCCCGGGGGGAACCCACAGATACGCAGTATTTT. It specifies CASRPRGEPTDTQYF.

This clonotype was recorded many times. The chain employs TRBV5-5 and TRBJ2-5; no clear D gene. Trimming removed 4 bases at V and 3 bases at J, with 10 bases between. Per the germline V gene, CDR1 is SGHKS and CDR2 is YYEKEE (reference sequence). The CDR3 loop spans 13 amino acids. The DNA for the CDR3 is TGTGCCAGCAGCCGGGCCGGAGAAGAGACCCAGTACTTC. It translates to CASSRAGEETQYF.